This T cell receptor beta chain comes out of a study of T-cell reconstitution after alpha-beta-depleted transplantation in children. This clonotype appeared many times. What it recognizes is unknown. Study-level results: The authors attributed T-cell counts and diversity one year after transplant mostly to newly produced T cells. It was surviving recipient T cells and thymic progenitors that gave some patients high TCRbeta diversity at day 60. Alpha-beta T cells present about two months after transplant were reported to originate from several hundred expanded graft clones.

As it was prepared, the TCRbeta library received unique molecular identifiers. Each CDR3 protein is one row after TCRdb ran MiXCR on the PCR reads. The data show fewer than 750,000 distinct CDR3 sequences, roughly 23% seen once. Trimming took off 3 bases at V and 6 bases at J, with 9 bases between the two ends. CDR3 length equals 13 residues. CDR1 is SGHAT and CDR2 is FQNNGV in the germline V gene. The source was PBMCs, mostly from graft donor cells, collected 360 days after TCRalphabeta/CD19-depleted stem cell transplant. This chain joins TRBV11-2 and TRBJ2-1, with D possibly being TRBD1 (6 bases). This receptor was obtained from a boy less than two years old who had a stem cell transplant for acute myeloid leukemia, so the T cells may come from the graft donor. The CDR3 loop reads CASSFAGANEQFF. The CDR3 coding sequence is TGTGCCAGCAGCTTTGCAGGGGCCAATGAGCAGTTCTTC.